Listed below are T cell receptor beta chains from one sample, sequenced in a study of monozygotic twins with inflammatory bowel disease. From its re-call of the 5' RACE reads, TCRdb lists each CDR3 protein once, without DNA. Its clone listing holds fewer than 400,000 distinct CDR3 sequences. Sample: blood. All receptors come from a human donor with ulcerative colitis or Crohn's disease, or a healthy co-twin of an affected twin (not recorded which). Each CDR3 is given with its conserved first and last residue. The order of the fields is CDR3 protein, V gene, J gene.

CDR3: CASSIIRGSGANVLTF
V: TRBV19
J: TRBJ2-6

CDR3: CSASLTSSGANVLTF
V: TRBV20-1
J: TRBJ2-6

CDR3: CASSLWAYTDTQYF
V: TRBV5-1
J: TRBJ2-3

CDR3: CASSALRSYNEQFF
V: TRBV9
J: TRBJ2-1

CDR3: CSARVAVYSYNEQFF
V: TRBV20-1
J: TRBJ2-1

CDR3: CASSVDNSYNEQFF
V: TRBV7-2
J: TRBJ2-1

CDR3: CSALNPGQGLYGYTF
V: TRBV20-1
J: TRBJ1-2

CDR3: CSVEDGVYNEQFF
V: TRBV29-1
J: TRBJ2-1

CDR3: CASLLGRTGELFF
V: TRBV7-6
J: TRBJ2-2

CDR3: CSARVSGGKETQYF
V: TRBV20-1
J: TRBJ2-5

CDR3: CASSQLTGTYNEQFF
V: TRBV4-3
J: TRBJ2-1

CDR3: CASSPGGMSSYEQYF
V: TRBV18
J: TRBJ2-7

CDR3: CASSLGQGALTIQYF
V: TRBV2
J: TRBJ2-4

CDR3: CASSSRDTKALSSLRSYNEQFF
V: TRBV7-1
J: TRBJ2-1

CDR3: CASSQEKLHPYEQYF
V: TRBV4-3
J: TRBJ2-7

CDR3: CASSERYGYTF
V: TRBV5-5
J: TRBJ1-2

CDR3: CASSQEVSGTRYEQYF
V: TRBV3-1
J: TRBJ2-7

CDR3: CASTTFGYYGYTF
V: TRBV19
J: TRBJ1-2

CDR3: CASSKDPLKSLSITENTEAFF
V: TRBV21-1
J: TRBJ1-1

CDR3: CASSTWEGQFF
V: TRBV12-3/TRBV12-4
J: TRBJ2-1

CDR3: CASSPLGSTEAFF
V: TRBV13
J: TRBJ1-1

CDR3: CAIRGQGNNQPQHF
V: TRBV10-3
J: TRBJ1-5

CDR3: CASSSTPSGFYEQYF
V: TRBV7-2
J: TRBJ2-7

CDR3: CASSIIAGGVGEQFF
V: TRBV27
J: TRBJ2-1

CDR3: CASSPTSGGRHEQFF
V: TRBV19
J: TRBJ2-1

CDR3: CSATTTGFVVKPHYEQYF
V: TRBV20-1
J: TRBJ2-7

CDR3: CASSSRTGKNTEAFF
V: TRBV27
J: TRBJ1-1

CDR3: CAWSALGGQDEQFF
V: TRBV30
J: TRBJ2-1

CDR3: CSGQGAGKETQYF
V: TRBV29-1
J: TRBJ2-5

CDR3: CASSEATGGDNEQFF
V: TRBV10-1
J: TRBJ2-1

CDR3: CAWTVSLGWNEQFF
V: TRBV30
J: TRBJ2-1

CDR3: CASSAGTGIVETQYF
V: TRBV25-1
J: TRBJ2-5

CDR3: CASSYSKWQENQPQHF
V: TRBV6-5
J: TRBJ1-5

CDR3: CASSRYMREKSTDTQYF
V: TRBV7-2
J: TRBJ2-3

CDR3: CASSSGLAVTYEQYF
V: TRBV5-1
J: TRBJ2-7

CDR3: CASSQGLSTDTQYF
V: TRBV6-1
J: TRBJ2-3